This TCR beta chain was observed in a study of patients and donors after allogeneic stem cell transplantation. One entry per CDR3 protein results from TCRdb running MiXCR on the RT-PCR reads. The sample holds approximately 200,000 distinct CDR3 sequences; more than 35% are singletons and the top ten take more than 9%. The CDR3 has 15 amino acids. V shed 2 bases, J shed 6 bases, and the junction held 5 bases outside the gene matches. The germline V gene has CDR1 MNHNS and CDR2 SASEGT. The origin of this receptor is a human donor who was either an allogeneic HSCT recipient or a stem cell or donor lymphocyte infusion donor (not recorded which). It is not recorded whose cells these are; they may come from a transplant donor. The rearrangement joins TRBV6-1 to TRBJ1-5; TRBD1 matches 9 bases. Sequencing was carried out using blood, either unsorted or a sorted T cell fraction (not recorded which). CDR3 protein: CASSEWDRAAQPQHF. The CDR3 region has the DNA TGTGCCAGCAGTGAATGGGACAGGGCCGCTCAGCCCCAGCATTTT.